This TCR beta chain was identified during a study of cytomegalovirus exposure and HLA in healthy donors. CDR1 is SGHRS, CDR2 YFSETQ, per germline. The CDR3 sequence is 13 residues long. V was pared by 3 bases and J by 4 bases, with 10 bases between. PCR amplification relied on 60 Vbeta primers (plus 13 Jbeta primers). The table came from immunoSEQ multiplex PCR; TCRdb's copy has only in-frame clones and leaves some out. The sample comprises around 70,000 clones, roughly 70% of which are singletons, and around 4.7% rests with the top ten. The source of this sequence is a man aged 60-69 years in good health and CMV-seropositive. Sequencing used PBMCs. This chain links TRBV5-1 with TRBJ2-5, with D tentatively TRBD1 (6 bases). The CDR3 spells CASSSGDSETQYF. DNA of the CDR3: TGCGCCAGCAGCTCAGGGGATTCAGAGACCCAGTACTTC.